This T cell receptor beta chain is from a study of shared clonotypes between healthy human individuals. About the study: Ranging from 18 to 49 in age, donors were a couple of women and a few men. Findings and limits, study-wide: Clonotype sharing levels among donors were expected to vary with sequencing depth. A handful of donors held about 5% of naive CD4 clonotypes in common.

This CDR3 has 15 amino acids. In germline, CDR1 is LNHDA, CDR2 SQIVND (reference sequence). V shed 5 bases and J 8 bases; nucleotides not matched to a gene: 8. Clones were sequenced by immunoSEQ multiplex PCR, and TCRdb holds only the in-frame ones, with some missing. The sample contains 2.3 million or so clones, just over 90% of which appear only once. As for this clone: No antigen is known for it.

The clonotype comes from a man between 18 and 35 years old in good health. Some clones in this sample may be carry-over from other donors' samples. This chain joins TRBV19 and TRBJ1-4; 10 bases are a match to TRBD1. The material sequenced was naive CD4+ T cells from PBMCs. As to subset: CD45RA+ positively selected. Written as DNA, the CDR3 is TGTGCCAGTAGTGTGACAGGGGGCACGATCGAAAAACTGTTTTTT. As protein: CASSVTGGTIEKLFF.